This TCR beta chain was observed in a study of blood T cell repertoires in COVID-19. Study context: There were acute and convalescent COVID-19 samples, and they came from the United States, Italy and Spain. Sources were T cells, B-cell-depleted T cells, or PBMCs; the material itself was cDNA or gDNA.

Trimming removed 4 bases from V and 2 bases from J, with 11 bases in between. The germline CDR1 and CDR2 sequences are SEHNR and FQNEAQ (reference sequence). This CDR3 comprises 14 residues. Seattle's enrolled individuals joined amid active infection and were then monitored longitudinally. In the study's own analysis: Reference gene primers were amplified, and this amplification served to estimate nucleated cell counts. Produced via immunoSEQ multiplex PCR; TCRdb's table is partial and in-frame only. V, J and clone size are those of that table, while D and trimming were read from the DNA. The data hold approximately 120,000 clones, with about 85% observed a single time.

The chain carries TRBV7-9 and TRBJ1-1; D is unresolved. The TCR sequence derives from a woman at least 80 years old with COVID-19, enrolled during active disease. The specimen sequenced was peripheral blood. The CDR3 loop reads CASSSETANTEAFF. Written as DNA, the CDR3 is TGTGCCAGCAGCTCAGAAACAGCTAACACTGAAGCTTTCTTT.